A single sample gave rise to the 15 T cell receptor beta chains below, sequenced in a study of post-analysis software for immune sequencing data. Whole-study results and caveats: TRBV5-6, TRBV5-1 and TRBV20-1 were among five TRBV segments more frequent in patients than controls.

The library was made from cDNA and included unique molecular identifiers. Each CDR3 protein is one row after TCRdb ran MiXCR on the PCR reads. The data contain some 700,000 distinct CDR3 sequences, approximately 60% of them singletons. The antigens of these receptors remain unknown. Sequencing was carried out using blood. Receptors originate from a girl aged 2 to 10 with multiple sclerosis.

The rearrangement joins TRBV24-1 to TRBJ2-5; 13 bases match TRBD2. From germline, CDR1 is KGHDR and CDR2 SFDVKD. The CDR3 extends over 16 amino acids. Losses at the gene ends were 3 bases for V and 4 bases for J; bases not matched to a gene: 4. The CDR3 DNA reads TGTGCCACCAGTGATCACGGACTAGCGGGGGCAGAGACCCAGTACTTC. Translation gives CATSDHGLAGAETQYF.

This clonotype showed up just a few times. This chain uses TRBV20-1 with TRBJ2-1, with D unclear. In germline, CDR1 is DFQATT, CDR2 SNEGSKA (reference sequence). Trimming took 1 base from V and 6 from J, leaving 13 bases between them. The CDR3 covers 14 residues. The CDR3 bases are TGCAGTGCTAGAGTGGGTGCAATCCTCAATGAGCAGTTCTTC. As protein: CSARVGAILNEQFF.

This clonotype was counted a few times. The rearrangement uses TRBV12-3 or TRBV12-4 and TRBJ1-6; no clear D gene. The V end lost 4 bases, the J end lost 7 bases, and 5 bases lay between the germline ends. This CDR3 contains 12 residues. In DNA form, the CDR3 reads TGTGCCAGCAGTTGGGAGAATTCACCCCTCCACTTT. Its translation: CASSWENSPLHF.

The V gene is TRBV6-6, the J gene TRBJ2-5; D could derive from TRBD1 or TRBD2 (5 bases each). The CDR3 consists of 14 residues. Per the germline V gene, CDR1 is MNHNY and CDR2 is SVGAGI (reference sequence). Trimming shortened V by 3 bases and J by 11 bases, and 19 bases separated the two germline ends. CDR3 bases: TGTGCCAGCAGTTATGAGGGGATCCCGAGGAAGCAGTACTTC. Amino acid sequence: CASSYEGIPRKQYF.

The CDR3 nucleotides are TGTGCCAGCAGCTTGGTGGGGCAAGGGGGTGGCACAGATACGCAGTATTTT. It yields the protein CASSLVGQGGGTDTQYF. The chain employs TRBV7-2 and TRBJ2-3; weak D call: TRBD1 (6 bases). Germline V CDR1 and CDR2: SGHTA, FQGNSA. This CDR3 is built from 17 residues. The germline V and J ends were trimmed by 3 bases and 1 base, with 17 bases remaining between them. Combining the CDR3 with reference TRBV7-2 and TRBJ2-3 gives the whole variable domain GAGVSQSPSNKVTEKGKDVELRCDPISGHTALYWYRQSLGQGLEFLIYFQGNSAPDKSGLPSDRFSAERTGGSVSTLTIQRTQQEDSAVYLCASSLVGQGGGTDTQYFGPGTRLTVL.

The chain couples TRBV12-3 or TRBV12-4 to TRBJ2-5, with a weak D call TRBD1 (6 bases). V lost 4 bases and J 1 base, leaving 10 bases between the germline ends. The CDR3 runs 14 residues. The CDR3 DNA follows: TGTGCCAGCAGTTGTTCGACAGGCCAAGAGACCCAGTACTTC. Protein product: CASSCSTGQETQYF.

As regards this clonotype: This may arise from a read error, as a much more abundant clone is one base away. The chain carries TRBV10-3 and TRBJ2-7; no clear D. This CDR3 region has 12 residues. Germline-derived CDR1 and CDR2 are ENHRY and SYGVKD. V shed 3 bases and J shed 2 bases, with 5 bases lying between them. For the CDR3, the DNA is TGTGCCATCAGTGAAGGTGCCTACGAGCAGTACTTC. Its translation: CAISEGAYEQYF.

V is TRBV5-1 and J is TRBJ2-1; D is ambiguous. The V gene lost 3 bases and the J gene lost 6 bases, with 13 bases spanning the gap. Germline CDR1 and CDR2: SGHRS and YFSETQ. This CDR3 spans 14 amino acids. The CDR3 bases are TGCGCCAGCAGCTCCCATGGGCAGGTCAATGAGCAGTTCTTC. This encodes CASSSHGQVNEQFF.

This clonotype was counted between two and nine times. The V call is TRBV9, the J call TRBJ2-2; no reliable D call. CDR3 length: 16 residues. V dropped 0 bases and J dropped 5 bases, with 14 bases sitting between them. Germline V gene lookup returns CDR1 SGDLS and CDR2 YYNGEE. The CDR3 nucleotides read TGTGCCAGCAGCGTAGGGGGAATACTTACTACCGGGGAGCTGTTTTTT. This encodes CASSVGGILTTGELFF.

This clonotype was seen more than once but under ten times. The V call is TRBV11-2, the J call TRBJ2-7; D is undetermined. CDR3 length: 17 residues. Germline V lookup: CDR1 SGHAT, CDR2 FQNNGV. Trimming left V 1 base short and J 6 bases short, with 22 bases between. CDR3 residues: CASSLVAEGFSLGEQYF. The CDR3 DNA follows: TGTGCCAGCAGCTTAGTCGCAGAAGGGTTCTCCCTCGGCGAGCAGTACTTC.

The table lists this clonotype with a few counts. V and J are TRBV7-2 and TRBJ2-7, with no clear D. Germline V lookup: CDR1 SGHTA, CDR2 FQGNSA. The CDR3 contains 15 residues. V lost 1 base and J lost 4, with 14 bases in between. The DNA for the CDR3 is TGTGCCAGCAGCTTAGACCTAGGCTCATTATACGAGCAGTACTTC. Its translation is CASSLDLGSLYEQYF.

The chain combines TRBV5-1 with TRBJ1-2; TRBD1 matches 8 bases. The length of the CDR3 is 13 residues. From germline, CDR1 is SGHRS and CDR2 YFSETQ. Losses at the gene ends were 4 bases for V and 8 bases for J; bases not matched to a gene: 7. CDR3 sequence (DNA): TGCGCCAGCAGCCTTCAGGGGGCGCCCGGCTACACCTTC. Translating it yields CASSLQGAPGYTF. The full variable domain, in which reference TRBV5-1 and TRBJ1-2 provide the parts outside the CDR3, is KAGVTQTPRYLIKTRGQQVTLSCSPISGHRSVSWYQQTPGQGLQFLFEYFSETQRNKGNFPGRFSGRQFSNSRSEMNVSTLELGDSALYLCASSLQGAPGYTFGSGTRLTVV.

This clonotype was detected a few times. The gene calls are TRBV7-2 and TRBJ2-1; D remains unclear. The V and J ends lost 7 bases and 6 bases respectively, with 19 bases between them. CDR1 SGHTA and CDR2 FQGNSA come from the germline V gene. There are 15 residues in the CDR3. CDR3 nucleotides: TGTGCCAGCAAATTCGATAGTTCTCCTCTCAATGAGCAGTTCTTC. It yields the protein CASKFDSSPLNEQFF.

This chain joins TRBV11-2 and TRBJ2-7; D perhaps matches TRBD1 (6 bases). The CDR3 has 15 amino acids. CDR1 and CDR2 from the germline V gene are SGHAT and FQNNGV. V lost 0 bases and J lost 2, with 11 bases in between. The CDR3 DNA reads as TGTGCCAGCAGCTTAGAGTCAGGGGTTGCCTACGAGCAGTACTTC. This gives the protein CASSLESGVAYEQYF.

This clonotype was detected a few times. A read error may produce the germline difference seen at one junction end. The chain recombines TRBV7-2 with TRBJ2-3; D is unresolved. Germline values: CDR1 SGHTA, CDR2 FQGNSA. The CDR3 spans 9 residues. The CDR3 loop is CASSPTPYF. Here the CDR3 DNA reads TGTGCCAGCAGCCCAACGCCGTATTTT.